These 18 T cell receptor beta chains came from one sample sequenced in a study of T cell responses to AZD1222 COVID-19 vaccine. The assay was immunoSEQ multiplex PCR, and TCRdb's table has in-frame clones only and misses some. The repertoire has 150,000 to 200,000 clones, less than 95% of them found once; the top ten carry roughly 6%. This sample comprised peripheral blood, obtained 28 days after the second AZD1222 dose. The source of these receptors is an adult who received the AZD1222 COVID-19 vaccine.

J is TRBJ1-2 and V is TRBV3-1 (or the pseudogene TRBV3-2); D perhaps matches TRBD1 (5 bases). This CDR3 contains 16 residues. The germline V gene encodes CDR1 LGHDT and CDR2 YNNKEL (reference sequence). V was cut by 4 bases and J by 3 bases, with 18 bases left in between. CDR3 bases: TGTGCCAGCAGCCCCCGAGGTCAGGGAGAACACTATGGCTACACCTTC. Encoded protein: CASSPRGQGEHYGYTF.

The rearrangement uses TRBV7-2 and TRBJ1-6; TRBD1 might be the D (5 bases). V shed 5 bases and J shed 14 bases, with 28 bases lying between them. The CDR3 covers 17 residues. Germline lookup yields CDR1 SGHTA and CDR2 FQGNSA. The CDR3 DNA follows: TGTGCCAGCAGCCGCCGGGGGGGAGGAGAGCGCCGTGCTACCCTCCACTTT. Its translation: CASSRRGGGERRATLHF.

The chain uses TRBV2 and TRBJ1-5; weak D call: TRBD1 (6 bases). Germline CDR1 and CDR2: SNHLY and FYNNEI. Trimming left V 2 bases short and J 6 bases short, with 11 bases between. CDR3 size: 14 residues. Here the CDR3 reads CASSEQGTIQPQHF. In DNA, the CDR3 is TGTGCCAGCAGTGAACAGGGGACGATTCAGCCCCAGCATTTT.

This clone was found a few times. This sequence joins TRBV6-2 or TRBV6-3 and TRBJ1-2; TRBD1 might be the D (5 bases). Trimming removed 0 bases at V and 4 bases at J, with 9 bases between. The CDR3 spans 14 residues. Germline V gene data show CDR1 as MNHEY and CDR2 as SVGEGT. The CDR3 DNA sequence: TGTGCCAGCAGTTACTCCCAGGGCGGCTATGGCTACACCTTC. Its protein is CASSYSQGGYGYTF.

With regard to this clone: The same CDR3 also results from other DNA sequences found in this sample. The chain joins TRBV12-3 or TRBV12-4 to TRBJ2-7; TRBD1 matches at 8 bases. The junction had 2 bases not matched to a gene; V was cut back by 6 bases and J by 1 base. This CDR3 has 13 amino acids. The CDR3 protein is CASRRTGSYEQYF. Written as DNA, the CDR3 is TGTGCCAGCAGGCGGACAGGGTCCTACGAGCAGTACTTC.

This sequence joins TRBV11-2 and TRBJ1-3; D unresolved. The germline gives CDR1 SGHAT, CDR2 FQNNGV. CDR3 length equals 12 residues. V lost 4 bases to trimming and J lost 3 bases, with 4 bases between them. For the CDR3, the DNA is TGTGCCAGCAGCTCGGGTGGAAACACCATATATTTT. Translated, it gives CASSSGGNTIYF. Full variable domain (missing parts from reference TRBV11-2 and TRBJ1-3): EAGVAQSPRYKIIEKRQSVAFWCNPISGHATLYWYQQILGQGPKLLIQFQNNGVVDDSQLPKDRFSAERLKGVDSTLKIQPAKLEDSAVYLCASSSGGNTIYFGEGSWLTVV.

The chain employs TRBV7-9 and TRBJ1-2; 9 nucleotides line up with TRBD1. Germline V lookup: CDR1 SEHNR, CDR2 FQNEAQ (reference sequence). V lost 6 bases and J lost 6; bases outside the gene matches: 11. CDR3 size: 15 residues. The CDR3 DNA is TGTGCCAGCAGTATAACAGGGGGCGCGGGAGATGGCTACACCTTC. Translating it yields CASSITGGAGDGYTF.

CDR3 residues: CASSALGDALIPRPQHF. CDR3 bases: TGTGCCAGCAGTGCACTAGGGGACGCTTTAATCCCTAGACCCCAGCATTTT. The chain links TRBV6-1 to TRBJ1-5; a possible D gene is TRBD1 (5 bases). Germline V CDR1 and CDR2: MNHNS, SASEGT. The germline V and J ends were trimmed by 4 bases and 10 bases, with 26 bases remaining between them. This CDR3 is built from 17 residues.

This chain uses TRBV5-6 with TRBJ1-4; D unresolved. CDR3 size: 11 residues. V lost 0 bases and J 13 bases, leaving 7 bases between the germline ends. CDR1 and CDR2 (germline): SGHDT, YYEEEE. Here the CDR3 reads CASSLGGRLFF. CDR3 bases: TGTGCCAGCAGCTTGGGAGGGAGACTGTTTTTT.

This clone was counted only a few times. The V call is TRBV5-6, the J call TRBJ2-7, with D maybe TRBD1 (5 bases). Germline V gene sequence: CDR1 SGHDT, CDR2 YYEEEE. The V end lost 0 bases, the J end lost 9 bases, and 7 bases lay between the germline ends. The CDR3 consists of 11 residues. This CDR3 is CASSLGGGQYF. As DNA, the CDR3 is TGTGCCAGCAGCTTGGGGGGCGGGCAGTACTTC.

The chain joins TRBV24-1 to TRBJ1-2; TRBD1 matches 8 bases. The junction had 10 bases not matched to a gene; V was cut back by 5 bases and J by 3 bases. Looked up from germline, CDR1 is KGHDR and CDR2 is SFDVKD. The CDR3 is made up of 16 amino acids. CDR3 in amino acids: CATSAADAGGDYGYTF. In nucleotides, the CDR3 is TGTGCCACCAGTGCGGCGGACGCAGGGGGCGACTATGGCTACACCTTC.

The chain is built from TRBV29-1 and TRBJ1-2; weak D call: TRBD1 (5 bases). Looked up from germline, CDR1 is SQVTM and CDR2 is ANQGSEA. V was clipped by 6 bases and J by 1 base, with 21 bases between them. The CDR3 consists of 16 residues. CDR3 bases: TGCAGCGTCGGCCGGGACTCCGGTAGGAATAACTATGGCTACACCTTC. This translates into CSVGRDSGRNNYGYTF.

This clone was counted a single time. This chain uses TRBV6-5 with TRBJ2-2; 10 bases are a match to TRBD1. Germline CDR1 and CDR2: MNHEY and SVGAGI. The CDR3 is made up of 13 amino acids. After removal of 6 bases from V and 8 bases from J, the junction contained 3 bases not matched to a gene. The CDR3 here is CASSDRGLGELFF. The CDR3 DNA sequence: TGTGCCAGCAGCGACAGGGGGCTTGGGGAGCTGTTTTTT.

The chain uses TRBV28 and TRBJ1-4; 7 positions match TRBD1. CDR3 length: 15 residues. CDR1 and CDR2 (germline): MDHEN, SYDVKM. The V gene end was trimmed by 8 bases and the J gene end by 13 bases; junction bases not matched to a gene: 19. CDR3 nucleotide sequence: TGTGCCAGCCTACAGGTAGACAGGGTCCGGGATCGACTGTTTTTT. It codes for CASLQVDRVRDRLFF.

The chain carries TRBV27 and TRBJ2-2; 8 bases map to TRBD1. The CDR3 extends over 13 amino acids. V gave up 6 bases and J gave up 7 bases; unmatched junction bases: 4. Looked up from germline, CDR1 is MNHEY and CDR2 is SMNVEV (reference sequence). CDR3 in DNA: TGTGCCAGCAGCACAGGGGGGTACGGGGAGCTGTTTTTT. Encoded protein: CASSTGGYGELFF.

The CDR3: CATSLRGTQNNEQFF. The CDR3 DNA reads TGTGCCACCAGCCTTCGGGGGACACAAAACAATGAGCAGTTCTTC. V and J are TRBV15 and TRBJ2-1, with D possibly being TRBD1 or TRBD2 (6 bases each). V gave up 5 bases and J gave up 5 bases, with 16 bases separating them. Per the germline V gene, CDR1 is LNHNV and CDR2 is YYDKDF (reference sequence). The CDR3 extends over 15 amino acids.

V is TRBV7-8 and J is TRBJ2-7; 8 bases map to TRBD2. V shed 1 base and J 4 bases; nucleotides not matched to a gene: 9. Germline assignment: CDR1 SGHVS and CDR2 FQNEAQ. This CDR3 has 16 amino acids. CDR3 residues: CASSLVFAAGEYEQYF. CDR3 bases: TGTGCCAGCAGCTTAGTGTTCGCAGCGGGAGAATACGAGCAGTACTTC.

The chain is built from TRBV18 and TRBJ2-1; tentative D call: TRBD1 (6 bases). The ends were cut back, 3 bases at V and 9 bases at J, with 12 bases in the middle. The CDR3 runs to 13 residues. Germline loops: CDR1 KGHSH, CDR2 LQKENI. CDR3 residues: CASSPNRDTEQFF. CDR3 sequence (DNA): TGTGCCAGCTCACCGAACAGGGACACTGAGCAGTTCTTC.